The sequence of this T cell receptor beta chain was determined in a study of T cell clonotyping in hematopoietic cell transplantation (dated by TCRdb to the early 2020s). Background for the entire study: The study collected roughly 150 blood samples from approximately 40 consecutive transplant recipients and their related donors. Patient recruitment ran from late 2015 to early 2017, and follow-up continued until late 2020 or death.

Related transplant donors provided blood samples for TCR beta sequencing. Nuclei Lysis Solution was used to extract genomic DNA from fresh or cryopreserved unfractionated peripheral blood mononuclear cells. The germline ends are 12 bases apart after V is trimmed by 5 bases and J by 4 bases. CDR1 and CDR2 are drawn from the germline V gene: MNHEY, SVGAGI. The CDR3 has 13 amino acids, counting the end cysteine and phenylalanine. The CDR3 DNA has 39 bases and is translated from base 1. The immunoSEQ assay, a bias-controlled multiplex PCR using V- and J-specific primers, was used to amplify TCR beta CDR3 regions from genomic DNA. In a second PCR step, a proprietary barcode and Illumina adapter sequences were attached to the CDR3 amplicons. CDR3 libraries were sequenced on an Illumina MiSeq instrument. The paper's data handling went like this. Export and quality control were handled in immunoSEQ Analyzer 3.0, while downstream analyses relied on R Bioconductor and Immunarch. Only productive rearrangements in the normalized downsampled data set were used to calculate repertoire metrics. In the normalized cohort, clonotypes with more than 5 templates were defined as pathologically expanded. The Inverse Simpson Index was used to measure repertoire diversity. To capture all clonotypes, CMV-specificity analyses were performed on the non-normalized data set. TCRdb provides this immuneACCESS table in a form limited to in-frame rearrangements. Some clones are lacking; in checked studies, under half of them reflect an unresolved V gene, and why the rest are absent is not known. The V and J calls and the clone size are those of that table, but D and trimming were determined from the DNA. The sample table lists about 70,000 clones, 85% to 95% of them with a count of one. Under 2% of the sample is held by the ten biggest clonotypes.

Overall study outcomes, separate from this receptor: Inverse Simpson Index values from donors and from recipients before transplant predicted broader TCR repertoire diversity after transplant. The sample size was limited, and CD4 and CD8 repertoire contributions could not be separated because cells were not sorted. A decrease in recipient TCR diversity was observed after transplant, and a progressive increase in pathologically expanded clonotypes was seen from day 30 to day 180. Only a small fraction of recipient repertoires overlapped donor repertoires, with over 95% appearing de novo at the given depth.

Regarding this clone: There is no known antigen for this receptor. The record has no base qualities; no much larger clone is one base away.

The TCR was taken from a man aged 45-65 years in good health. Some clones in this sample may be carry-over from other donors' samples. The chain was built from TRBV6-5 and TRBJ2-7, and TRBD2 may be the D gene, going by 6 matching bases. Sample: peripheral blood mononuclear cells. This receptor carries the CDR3 CASSRPGVYEQYF. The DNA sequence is TGTGCCAGCAGTAGACCGGGGGTATACGAGCAGTACTTC.